This TCR beta chain was profiled in a study of cytomegalovirus exposure and HLA in healthy donors. Study conclusions and caveats: Earlier findings revealed that most TCR beta V segments proved productive either about 90% or about 30% of the time. Upon later analysis, TCR association rates were observed to vary by HLA locus, being highest for DRB1 and lowest for HLA-C.

The study ran its PCR with 60 Vbeta and 13 Jbeta primers. Measured with immunoSEQ multiplex PCR; TCRdb has only the in-frame clones, and not every one. Of more than 100,000 clones listed, about four fifths are singletons. This clone was observed a single time. The target antigen is unknown. The CDR3 sequence is 14 residues long. Germline V gene sequence: CDR1 SGHDT, CDR2 YYEEEE. V gave up 1 base and J gave up 5 bases, with 10 bases separating them. The chain combines TRBV5-6 with TRBJ1-5; D gene ambiguous. This sequence originates from a male donor in good health and CMV-seronegative. The sequenced material came from PBMCs. CDR3 in amino acids: CASSLYLGDQPQHF. The DNA of the CDR3 is TGTGCCAGCAGCTTGTATCTAGGAGATCAGCCCCAGCATTTT.